Presented here are 30 T cell receptor beta chains from one specimen sequenced in a study of blood T cell repertoires in COVID-19. The data were produced by immunoSEQ multiplex PCR, yet TCRdb's version contains in-frame clones alone and is incomplete. This sample yields about 270,000 clones, of which about four fifths are seen a single time; over 1.3% belongs to the top ten. Input material: peripheral blood. These receptors all come from a human donor with COVID-19, enrolled during active disease. The donor label of this sample is uncertain.

J is TRBJ2-5 and V is TRBV12-3 or TRBV12-4; D may be TRBD2 (6 bases). V lost 3 bases and J lost 4, with 9 bases in between. The CDR3 covers 13 residues. CDR3 coding DNA: TGTGCCAGCAGTTTCTCGGGGGTAGAGACCCAGTACTTC. Its protein product is CASSFSGVETQYF.

The rearrangement links TRBV7-2 to TRBJ2-7; TRBD2 agrees at 7 bases. V shed 5 bases, J shed 7 bases, and the junction held 14 bases outside the gene matches. The germline gives CDR1 SGHTA, CDR2 FQGNSA. The CDR3 length is 15 residues. The CDR3 sequence is CASSPFGTGGYEQYF. The CDR3 DNA reads as TGTGCCAGCAGCCCGTTCGGGACGGGGGGTTATGAGCAGTACTTC.

The rearrangement uses TRBV10-3 and TRBJ2-7; 12 nucleotides align to TRBD2. The CDR3 loop spans 18 amino acids. V gave up 3 bases and J gave up 2 bases; unmatched junction bases: 11. Per the germline V gene, CDR1 is ENHRY and CDR2 is SYGVKD. The CDR3, as DNA: TGTGCCATCAGTGACACCTTCGGGACTAGCGGGCTGGCCTACGAGCAGTACTTC. This encodes CAISDTFGTSGLAYEQYF.

Only one count was recorded for this clone. The chain couples TRBV4-3 to TRBJ1-2; D is perhaps TRBD1 (5 bases). The CDR3 has 15 residues. Trimming cost V 0 bases and J 2 bases, with 10 bases left between them. Germline values: CDR1 LGHNA, CDR2 YSLEER. DNA of the CDR3: TGCGCCAGCAGCCAAGACAGGGCTGTCAACTATGGCTACACCTTC. Its translation is CASSQDRAVNYGYTF.

This rearrangement joins TRBV6-5 to TRBJ2-2; no clear D. This CDR3 contains 15 residues. Deletions cut 2 bases from V and 1 base from J, with 8 bases between. Germline CDR1 and CDR2: MNHEY and SVGAGI. This chain's CDR3 is CASSYGQQNTGELFF. CDR3 nucleotide sequence: TGTGCCAGCAGTTACGGGCAGCAGAACACCGGGGAGCTGTTTTTT.

CDR3 in amino acids: CASSLDRSGTGTFF. CDR3 DNA sequence: TGTGCCAGCAGCTTAGATCGTTCCGGGACAGGGACGTTCTTC. The chain is built from TRBV11-2 and TRBJ2-1; 9 bases are a match to TRBD1. V shed 0 bases, J shed 15 bases, and the junction held 9 bases outside the gene matches. The CDR3 runs 14 residues. In germline, CDR1 is SGHAT, CDR2 FQNNGV.

The chain joins TRBV9 to TRBJ2-3; 7 nucleotides align to TRBD2. Germline loops: CDR1 SGDLS, CDR2 YYNGEE. The CDR3 sequence is 14 residues long. Trimming removed 0 bases from V and 6 bases from J; junction bases left unmatched: 4. The CDR3 loop reads CASSVVAGGDTQYF. The CDR3 region has the DNA TGTGCCAGCAGCGTAGTGGCCGGGGGGGATACGCAGTATTTT.

The CDR3 spells CASSAQRGSDEQFF. The CDR3, as DNA: TGTGCCAGTAGTGCCCAGCGGGGGTCCGATGAGCAGTTCTTC. The chain joins TRBV19 to TRBJ2-1; 8 nucleotides match TRBD2. V lost 5 bases to trimming and J lost 8 bases; unmatched junction nucleotides: 8. The CDR3 length is 14 residues. CDR1 and CDR2 (germline): LNHDA, SQIVND (reference sequence).

The rearrangement joins TRBV15 to TRBJ1-5; D unresolved. Germline lookup yields CDR1 LNHNV and CDR2 YYDKDF (reference sequence). The CDR3 covers 12 residues. Trimming pared 8 bases from V and 1 base from J, leaving 6 bases between. The CDR3 region has the DNA TGTGCCACCCGGGAGAGCAATCAGCCCCAGCATTTT. It yields the protein CATRESNQPQHF.

This chain connects TRBV3-1 (or the pseudogene TRBV3-2) to TRBJ1-4; D perhaps matches TRBD1 (5 bases). The CDR3 totals 15 residues. The ends were cut back, 3 bases at V and 6 bases at J, with 14 bases in the middle. The V gene's germline CDR1 is LGHDT and CDR2 YNNKEL (reference sequence). The CDR3 spells CASSHFPGGDEKLFF. CDR3 sequence (DNA): TGTGCCAGCAGCCACTTCCCGGGGGGGGATGAAAAACTGTTTTTT.

The gene calls are TRBV9 and TRBJ2-3; 8 bases fit TRBD2. Germline values: CDR1 SGDLS, CDR2 YYNGEE. This CDR3 has 17 residues. V shed 0 bases, J shed 2 bases, and the junction held 8 bases outside the gene matches. As DNA, the CDR3 is TGTGCCAGCAGCGTAGCTGGAGCGGGAGCTAACACAGATACGCAGTATTTT. This encodes CASSVAGAGANTDTQYF. The entire variable domain, with the rest obtained from reference TRBV9 and TRBJ2-3, is as follows: DSGVTQTPKHLITATGQRVTLRCSPRSGDLSVYWYQQSLDQGLQFLIQYYNGEERAKGNILERFSAQQFPDLHSELNLSSLELGDSALYFCASSVAGAGANTDTQYFGPGTRLTVL.

This clone was counted once. This sequence joins TRBV19 and TRBJ2-1; 7 nucleotides line up with TRBD2. The ends lost 10 bases at V and 4 bases at J; junction bases unmatched: 16. The CDR3 has 16 amino acids. Germline V gene sequence: CDR1 LNHDA, CDR2 SQIVND (reference sequence). CDR3 sequence: CATSRSGTGSYNEQFF. CDR3 nucleotides: TGTGCCACCTCACGGAGCGGGACCGGATCGTACAATGAGCAGTTCTTC.

The rearrangement links TRBV20-1 to TRBJ2-5; perhaps TRBD2 as D (5 bases). V lost 3 bases and J lost 2, with 19 bases in between. Per germline, CDR1 DFQATT and CDR2 SNEGSKA (reference sequence). This CDR3 is built from 16 residues. The CDR3 DNA follows: TGCAGTGCTAGTATCCTTCCGGCGGGTACGCAAGAGACCCAGTACTTC. This gives the protein CSASILPAGTQETQYF.

The gene calls are TRBV5-1 and TRBJ2-2; 7 nucleotides match TRBD1. The CDR3 contains 14 residues. Germline-derived CDR1 and CDR2 are SGHRS and YFSETQ. V lost 5 bases, J lost 4 bases, and 5 bases stayed unmatched. The CDR3 protein is CASSLDRVTGELFF. CDR3 bases: TGCGCCAGCAGTCTTGACAGGGTCACCGGGGAGCTGTTTTTT. The variable domain in full, completed from reference TRBV5-1 and TRBJ2-2, reads KAGVTQTPRYLIKTRGQQVTLSCSPISGHRSVSWYQQTPGQGLQFLFEYFSETQRNKGNFPGRFSGRQFSNSRSEMNVSTLELGDSALYLCASSLDRVTGELFFGEGSRLTVL.

V usage is TRBV24-1 and J usage is TRBJ2-1; 9 nucleotides line up with TRBD2. V lost 4 bases and J lost 4; bases outside the gene matches: 7. The CDR3 contains 16 residues. Germline V gives CDR1 KGHDR, CDR2 SFDVKD. The CDR3 region has the DNA TGTGCCACCAGTGACCGAGCGGGAGGCAGTTACAATGAGCAGTTCTTC. Amino acids: CATSDRAGGSYNEQFF.

J is TRBJ1-5 and V is TRBV30, with a weak D call TRBD1 (5 bases). This CDR3 comprises 15 residues. Between the trimmed V and J ends, which lost 0 bases and 5 bases, there was a span of 14 bases. Germline CDR1 GTSNPN, CDR2 SVGIG (reference sequence). The CDR3 DNA follows: TGTGCCTGGAGTGTACGAAGGGGCCAGGATCAGCCCCAGCATTTT. Translated: CAWSVRRGQDQPQHF. The full variable domain, in which reference TRBV30 and TRBJ1-5 provide the parts outside the CDR3, is SQTIHQWPATLVQPVGSPLSLECTVEGTSNPNLYWYRQAAGRGLQLLFYSVGIGQISSEVPQNLSASRPQDRQFILSSKKLLLSDSGFYLCAWSVRRGQDQPQHFGDGTRLSIL.

The V call is TRBV5-4, the J call TRBJ1-2, with 7 bases aligning to TRBD1. CDR3 size: 14 residues. The ends lost 0 bases at V and 2 bases at J; junction bases unmatched: 1. Germline V CDR1 and CDR2: SGHNT, YYREEE (reference sequence). The DNA of the CDR3 is TGTGCCAGCAGCTTGGAACAGGGGAACTATGGCTACACCTTC. Translation: CASSLEQGNYGYTF.

The rearrangement joins TRBV19 to TRBJ1-1; D is unresolved. Germline V gene sequence: CDR1 LNHDA, CDR2 SQIVND (reference sequence). V lost 5 bases and J 6 bases, leaving 16 bases between the germline ends. The CDR3 consists of 14 residues. CDR3: CASSLGLSTSEAFF. The CDR3 nucleotides read TGTGCCAGTAGTCTCGGGTTATCGACCTCTGAAGCTTTCTTT.

The chain carries TRBV28 and TRBJ2-1; 16 nucleotides line up with TRBD2. Unmatched junction bases numbered 5, after V lost 5 bases and J lost 7 bases. CDR1 is MDHEN, CDR2 SYDVKM, per germline. The CDR3 is 16 amino acids. The CDR3 is CASSQPGLAGGNEQFF. In DNA, the CDR3 is TGTGCCAGCAGTCAGCCGGGACTAGCGGGAGGGAATGAGCAGTTCTTC.

V usage is TRBV29-1 and J usage is TRBJ2-1, with D possibly TRBD2 on 5 matching bases. The CDR3 covers 14 residues. Trimming took off 6 bases at V and 5 bases at J, with 17 bases between the two ends. Germline assignment: CDR1 SQVTM and CDR2 ANQGSEA. CDR3 sequence (DNA): TGCAGCGTAAAGTCGGGGTTGGGCCACAATGAGCAGTTCTTC. Its translation: CSVKSGLGHNEQFF.

V gene TRBV19 combines with J gene TRBJ1-1, with a weak D call TRBD1 (6 bases). This CDR3 is 15 amino acids long. V lost 5 bases and J lost 7, with 20 bases in between. In germline, CDR1 is LNHDA, CDR2 SQIVND (reference sequence). CDR3 sequence (DNA): TGTGCCAGTAGTCCCCCGAACAGGGTACGGGGTGAAGCTTTCTTT. It translates to CASSPPNRVRGEAFF.

The CDR3: CSVVRGRDEQFF. In DNA form, the CDR3 reads TGCAGCGTTGTTAGGGGGAGGGATGAGCAGTTCTTC. The gene calls are TRBV29-1 and TRBJ2-1, with D possibly matching TRBD2 (7 bases). This CDR3 contains 12 residues. Deletions cut 4 bases from V and 8 bases from J, with 12 bases between. Germline V gene sequence: CDR1 SQVTM, CDR2 ANQGSEA.

The chain has TRBV5-4 and TRBJ1-1; 9 nucleotides agree with TRBD1. In germline, CDR1 is SGHNT, CDR2 YYREEE (reference sequence). The junction had 10 bases not matched to a gene; V was cut back by 4 bases and J by 12 bases. The CDR3 spans 13 residues. CDR3 sequence: CASSRDQGQGSFF. The CDR3 region has the DNA TGTGCCAGCAGCAGGGATCAGGGACAGGGATCTTTCTTT.

The rearrangement uses TRBV5-4 and TRBJ1-1; 7 nucleotides line up with TRBD1. Trimming at V came to 4 bases and at J to 0 bases, leaving 6 bases not matched to a gene. The CDR3 loop spans 15 amino acids. Germline CDR1 is SGHNT and CDR2 is YYREEE (reference sequence). The CDR3 is CASSQNRGLNTEAFF. The DNA for the CDR3 is TGTGCCAGCAGCCAGAACAGGGGCTTGAACACTGAAGCTTTCTTT.

The chain combines TRBV5-1 with TRBJ2-1, with D possibly being TRBD2 (5 bases). Trimming stripped 3 bases from V and 0 bases from J, with 16 bases between. The CDR3 runs to 17 residues. The V gene's germline CDR1 is SGHRS and CDR2 YFSETQ. CDR3 in amino acids: CASSSRGQNPSYNEQFF. In DNA form, the CDR3 reads TGCGCCAGCAGCTCCCGGGGTCAAAACCCCTCCTACAATGAGCAGTTCTTC.

This clone has a single count. Given a much more abundant clone one base away, this may be a read error. This sequence joins TRBV7-2 and TRBJ2-1, with a possible D match to TRBD1 (7 bases). CDR3 length: 14 residues. In germline, CDR1 is SGHTA, CDR2 FQGNSA. As DNA, the CDR3 is TGTGCCAGCAGCTTTAGCGCAGGGGGGAATGAGCGGTTCTTC. Amino acids: CASSFSAGGNERFF. Together with reference TRBV7-2 and TRBJ2-1, the CDR3 gives the full variable domain: GAGVSQSPSNKVTEKGKDVELRCDPISGHTALYWYRQSLGQGLEFLIYFQGNSAPDKSGLPSDRFSAERTGGSVSTLTIQRTQQEDSAVYLCASSFSAGGNERFFGPGTRLTVL.

The rearrangement joins TRBV30 to TRBJ2-7; weak D call: TRBD2 (6 bases). CDR1 is GTSNPN and CDR2 is SVGIG in the germline V gene (reference sequence). The V gene lost 1 base and the J gene lost 4 bases, with 14 bases spanning the gap. The CDR3 length is 14 residues. CDR3 region: CAWSGGIGIYEQYF. For the CDR3, the DNA is TGTGCCTGGAGTGGCGGGATAGGAATTTACGAGCAGTACTTC.

This clone was picked up a small number of times. The rearrangement joins TRBV5-1 to TRBJ2-7, with TRBD1 identical over 8 bases. Looked up from germline, CDR1 is SGHRS and CDR2 is YFSETQ. The CDR3 spans 14 residues. Trimming removed 6 bases from V and 5 bases from J; junction bases left unmatched: 10. The CDR3 bases are TGCGCCAGCACCCTCCTGGACAGGGTCCACGAGCAGTACTTC. Residues: CASTLLDRVHEQYF.

CDR3 sequence: CASSEYRQVGLTGELFF. The CDR3 nucleotides read TGTGCCAGCAGTGAATATCGGCAGGTTGGCCTCACCGGGGAGCTGTTTTTT. The genes are TRBV2 and TRBJ2-2; no clear D. The V end lost 2 bases, the J end lost 4 bases, and 17 bases lay between the germline ends. CDR1 is SNHLY and CDR2 is FYNNEI in the germline V gene. The CDR3 sequence is 17 residues long.

This sequence joins TRBV6-5 and TRBJ1-1; 8 nucleotides align to TRBD1. Trimming at V came to 6 bases and at J to 4 bases, leaving 7 bases not matched to a gene. Germline V gene data show CDR1 as MNHEY and CDR2 as SVGAGI. This CDR3 has 14 amino acids. For the CDR3, the DNA is TGTGCCAGCAGACCTGACAGGGGATTCACTGAAGCTTTCTTT. This encodes CASRPDRGFTEAFF.